The T cell receptor beta chain under discussion was sequenced for a study of T cells after yellow fever vaccination. At the level of the study: The authors prepared low-cell-number fractions using SMART-Seq v4 Ultra Low Input.

MiXCR was run by TCRdb on the 5' RACE reads, yielding one entry per CDR3 protein. Here the sample spans about 550,000 distinct CDR3 sequences, around 21% being singletons. The CDR3 sequence is 15 residues long. V shed 0 bases and J shed 4 bases, with 8 bases lying between them. CDR1 and CDR2 (germline): SGHRS, YFSETQ. A word on this clonotype: Its target is not known.

Regarding the study as a whole: There was a small share of clonotypes that showed up in both the CD4 and CD8 compartments. Abundant clonotypes (contaminants from the bulk population) could be present in FACS-sorted repertoires.

The TCR was taken from a man younger than 40 who received the YFV17D yellow fever vaccine. This chain connects TRBV5-1 to TRBJ2-6, with D unresolved. Sequenced here: PBMCs, sampled 15 days after the yellow fever booster vaccination. DNA for the CDR3: TGCGCCAGCAGCTTGGAACGGTTGGGGGCCAACGTCCTGACTTTC. This translates into CASSLERLGANVLTF.